This entry describes one T cell receptor beta chain. Its cognate antigen is unknown. These data are taken from a study of regulatory T cells in long-lasting Graves disease. Time point in this sample: newly diagnosed GD, antithyroid drugs for less than 3 months. Scientists built the TCR library using RNA that was extracted from PBMCs. Overall study findings and caveats: Favored usage of TRBV28, TRBJ1-2 and TRBJ2-5 was recorded in persistent disease.

Library construction for TCR beta used iRepertoire HTBI primers and Arm-PCR of CDR3 regions. TCRdb fed the multiplex PCR reads into MiXCR, producing one record per CDR3 protein. The top ten hold approximately 20% of the sample, which has a few hundred thousand distinct CDR3 sequences, about 10% seen once. This CDR3 is 15 amino acids long. Looked up from germline, CDR1 is SGHTA and CDR2 is FQGNSA. Trimming took 6 bases from V and 3 from J, leaving 17 bases between them. The same data also went into a second study, on T cells in Graves' hyperthyroidism and ophthalmopathy. From that second work: Each patient was aged 18 to 65 and had newly diagnosed hyperthyroidism of under 2 months' duration.

The origin of this receptor is a woman aged 18-29 years with Graves disease. The source was peripheral blood mononuclear cells (PBMCs), collected at new diagnosis, from a patient treated with antithyroid drugs. This rearrangement joins TRBV7-2 to TRBJ1-2; D not certain. In nucleotides, the CDR3 is TGTGCCAGCAGTTCGACCCGGCGGCCGGACTATGGCTACACCTTC. Amino acids: CASSSTRRPDYGYTF.